The 5 T cell receptor beta chains listed next were all sequenced from one sample in a study of early T cells in non-severe SARS-CoV-2 infection. Using its own MiXCR run on the 5' RACE reads, TCRdb lists one record per CDR3 protein. The sample lists 35,000 to 45,000 distinct CDR3 sequences; approximately 6.5% were seen once. The sample here was whole blood, taken at baseline. The receptors stem from an adult who was a healthcare worker with PCR-confirmed SARS-CoV-2 infection or an uninfected control (not recorded which).

This clonotype came up many times. This chain links TRBV7-3 with TRBJ2-3; 11 bases are a match to TRBD1. The germline CDR1 and CDR2 sequences are SGHTA and FQGTGA. The CDR3 runs 17 residues. V trimming: 5 bases; J trimming: 7 bases; junction bases outside the gene matches: 14. This CDR3 is CASSPKGGQGAPNTQYF. CDR3 DNA sequence: TGTGCCAGCAGCCCCAAGGGAGGACAGGGGGCGCCGAATACGCAGTATTTT.

The chain couples TRBV28 to TRBJ1-5, with no clear D. There are 14 residues in the CDR3. V dropped 8 bases and J dropped 1 base, with 12 bases sitting between them. CDR1 is MDHEN and CDR2 is SYDVKM in the germline V gene. The CDR3, as DNA: TGTGCCAGCCGGCCCGGCAAAAGCAATCAGCCCCAGCATTTT. Translation gives CASRPGKSNQPQHF.

This clonotype was seen ten or more times. This sequence joins TRBV12-3 or TRBV12-4 and TRBJ2-7; D possibly matches TRBD1 or TRBD2 (6 bases each). This CDR3 is built from 14 residues. V lost 3 bases and J lost 2, with 11 bases in between. CDR3: CASSFSRGPYEQYF. Written as DNA, the CDR3 is TGTGCCAGCAGTTTCTCTCGGGGGCCCTACGAGCAGTACTTC.

The chain links TRBV7-3 to TRBJ1-1; D unclear. Germline V gene data show CDR1 as SGHTA and CDR2 as FQGTGA. The CDR3 length is 13 residues. V lost 3 bases and J 2 bases, leaving 7 bases between the germline ends. The DNA for the CDR3 is TGTGCCAGCAGCTTTTCCTTTAACACTGAAGCTTTCTTT. Protein sequence: CASSFSFNTEAFF.

On this clonotype itself: The junction departs from the called germline gene at one end, perhaps through a read error. The CDR3 DNA sequence: TGTGCCAGCAGCCAAGCAGGAGCGGGGTCCCTAAGTCCGGTGGTCTTC. Protein: CASSQAGAGSLSPVVF. The chain recombines TRBV4-2 with TRBJ2-1, with TRBD2 matching 7 bases. This CDR3 has 16 amino acids. The germline V gene has CDR1 LGHNA and CDR2 YNFKEQ.